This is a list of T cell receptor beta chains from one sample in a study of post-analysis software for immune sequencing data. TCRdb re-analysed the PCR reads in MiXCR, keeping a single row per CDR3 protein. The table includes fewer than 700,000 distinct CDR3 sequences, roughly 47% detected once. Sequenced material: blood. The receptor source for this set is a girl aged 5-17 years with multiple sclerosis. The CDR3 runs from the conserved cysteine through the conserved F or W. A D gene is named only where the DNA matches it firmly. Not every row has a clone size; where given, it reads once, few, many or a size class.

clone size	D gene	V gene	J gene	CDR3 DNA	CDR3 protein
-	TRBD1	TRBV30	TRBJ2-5	TGTGCCTGGGGTGGGACAGGGCAAGAGACCCAGTACTTC	CAWGGTGQETQYF
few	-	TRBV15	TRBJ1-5	TGTGCCACCAGCAGAGCACTCGGGGACCTTAGCAATCAGCCCCAGCATTTT	CATSRALGDLSNQPQHF
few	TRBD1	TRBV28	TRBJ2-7	TGTGCCAGCAGTCTCCGGGACAGGGCATGGGACGAGCAGTACTTC	CASSLRDRAWDEQYF
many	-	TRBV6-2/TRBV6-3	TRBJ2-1	TGTGCCAGCAGTTACCGGGACTACAATGAGCAGTTCTTC	CASSYRDYNEQFF
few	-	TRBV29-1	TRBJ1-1	TGCAGCGTTGAGCGACAGTCTAACACTGAAGCTTTCTTT	CSVERQSNTEAFF
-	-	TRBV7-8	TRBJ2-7	TGTGCCAGCAGCAGCCGGGACCTCTCCTACAATGAGCAGTACTTC	CASSSRDLSYNEQYF
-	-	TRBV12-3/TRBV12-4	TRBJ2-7	TGTGCCAGCACCACGAGGCGGGGAAGTAGCTCCTACGAGCAGTACTTC	CASTTRRGSSSYEQYF
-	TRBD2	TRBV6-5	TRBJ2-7	TGTGCCAGCAGTTACTCCCTAGCGGAAACCTACGAGCAGTACTTC	CASSYSLAETYEQYF
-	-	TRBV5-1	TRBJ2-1	TGCGCCAGCCGAGCCCTCGGGACTTATAACAATGAGCAGTTCTTC	CASRALGTYNNEQFF
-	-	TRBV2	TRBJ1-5	TGTGCCAGCAGTGGAGGCAGGGAAAATCAGCCCCAGCATTTT	CASSGGRENQPQHF